This TCR beta chain comes out of a study of regulatory T cells in long-lasting Graves disease. Study findings and constraints: Less diverse TCR repertoires were seen in persistent Graves' patients than in newly diagnosed ones.

As to this clonotype: Antigen unknown.

This CDR3 has 14 residues. V gave up 5 bases and J gave up 3 bases; unmatched junction bases: 6. Germline V gene sequence: CDR1 SGHTA, CDR2 FQGNSA. Time point noted: newly diagnosed GD, antithyroid drugs for less than 3 months. Extracted RNA from PBMCs served as the source of the TCR library. Assembly of TCR beta libraries relied on iRepertoire HTBI primers together with Arm-PCR of CDR3 regions. A single record per CDR3 protein comes from TCRdb applying MiXCR to the multiplex PCR reads. Of under 400,000 distinct CDR3 sequences in the sample, 16% were seen once. In addition, the sample was reused for a study of T cells in Graves' hyperthyroidism and ophthalmopathy.

This specimen consisted of peripheral blood mononuclear cells (PBMCs), obtained at new diagnosis, from a patient treated with antithyroid drugs. This rearrangement joins TRBV7-2 to TRBJ2-5; 7 nucleotides match TRBD1. This TCR derives from a man in his forties with Graves disease. Here the CDR3 DNA reads TGTGCCAGCAGCGTTTTACAGGGGAAAGAGACCCAGTACTTC. As protein: CASSVLQGKETQYF. The whole variable domain, filled in from reference TRBV7-2 and TRBJ2-5, reads GAGVSQSPSNKVTEKGKDVELRCDPISGHTALYWYRQSLGQGLEFLIYFQGNSAPDKSGLPSDRFSAERTGGSVSTLTIQRTQQEDSAVYLCASSVLQGKETQYFGPGTRLLVL.